This TCR beta chain emerged from a study of cytomegalovirus exposure and HLA in healthy donors. Study-level background: HLA-typed donors were the source of about 85 million unique TCRs, which an early data release held. General study results and limits: The authors listed about 170 TCR beta chains as cytomegalovirus-associated.

Trimming shortened V by 4 bases and J by 4 bases, and 11 bases separated the two germline ends. The germline V gene has CDR1 MGHDK and CDR2 SYGVNS. The CDR3 consists of 14 residues. This clone was found a few times. Its antigen is unknown. It was with 60 Vbeta and 13 Jbeta primers that the PCR ran. Repertoires were generated with immunoSEQ multiplex PCR, while TCRdb's copy carries only in-frame clones and drops some. This table has 190,000 or so clones, about 80% appearing once. This sequence originates from a boy younger than 18 in good health and CMV-seronegative. V is TRBV25-1 and J is TRBJ2-1; D possibly corresponds to TRBD1 (5 bases). Sequences were obtained from PBMCs. The CDR3 DNA is TGTGCCAGCAGTGCACAGGCGGAATACAATGAGCAGTTCTTC. Its protein is CASSAQAEYNEQFF.